This T cell receptor (beta chain) was sequenced for a study of vaccination effects on CD4 cells after COVID-19 (dated by TCRdb to between 2021 and 2023). With regard to the full study: Each participant received two doses of an mRNA SARS-CoV-2 vaccine, either BNT162b2 or mRNA-1273. In the study, cultures from other donors were sequenced using the Oncomine TCR Beta short-read assay on an Illumina iSeq 100. In both COVID-19 convalescent patients and infection-naive vaccine recipients, the study compared SARS-CoV-2 spike-specific CD4+ TCR repertoires from before mRNA vaccination with those from after it. The full study included some 10 COVID-19 convalescent patients and several SARS-CoV-2-naive healthy vaccine recipients. The full study reports these points: Clones induced by infection and clones induced by vaccination both contracted markedly at late timepoints after vaccination, which fits with T cell responses waning over time. The study was limited by a small number of convalescent patients and lacked early post-infection timepoints. Among healthy vaccine recipients, nearly all vaccine-induced clones were SARS-CoV-2 mono-reactive, and just 1 of 255 was cross-reactive with common cold coronaviruses.

Trimming removed 0 bases from V and 13 bases from J, leaving 19 bases between the germline ends. From its cysteine to its phenylalanine, the CDR3 spans 15 amino acids. Only the CDR3 region is kept as DNA, spanning 45 bases read in frame from base 1. The germline V gene (reference sequence) yields LGHDT for CDR1 and YNNKEL for CDR2. The ViraFEST assay stimulated PBMC with viral peptide pools and then used TCR sequencing to identify antigen-specific CD4+ T cell clonotypes by expansion. After around eleven days of culture, CD4+ T cells were isolated with the EasySep CD4+ T cell isolation kit. Negative nucleocapsid antibody results before and after vaccination confirmed that the healthy vaccine recipients had no prior SARS-CoV-2 infection. Two million PBMC per well were cultured in IMDM with approximately 5% human AB serum, roughly 10 IU/ml IL-2 and gentamicin, plus 10 ug/ml peptides. Half of the culture medium was replaced with fresh IL-2-containing medium on days 3 and 7. Unless otherwise noted, each peptide stimulation condition was cultured in triplicate wells. Using Ficoll-Paque Plus gradient centrifugation, PBMC were separated from whole blood and then either used fresh or cryopreserved at -140C. The spike proteins of SARS-CoV-2 and of the common cold coronaviruses HCoV-NL63, HCoV-OC43 and HCoV-229E were spanned by overlapping peptide pools. The QIAamp micro DNA kit was used to extract genomic DNA from the cultured CD4+ T cells.

Library preparation was by the immunoSEQ multiplex PCR assay. TCR beta CDR3 sequencing was performed on DNA from the cultured, isolated CD4+ T cells. Concerning the study's data processing: The analysis removed non-productive TCR sequences, trimmed reads to the CDR3 region, and retained only CDR3s that were 7 or more amino acids long. The MANAFEST web app was used to pick out antigen-specific clonotypes by comparing their expansion in peptide wells with that in reference cultures. To be called positive, a clone needed expansion at FDR<0.05 compared with the reference and with all other wells, an odds ratio greater than 5, and a frequency greater than 0.1% in two replicate wells. A clonotype was defined as cross-reactive if the clonotype was significantly expanded both in SARS-CoV-2 spike wells and in at least one common cold coronavirus spike condition. Using the stringdist R package, CDR3 similarity was measured by Levenshtein distance, and unrooted trees were constructed with ape in R 3.6.1. The clones in this table, taken by TCRdb from immuneACCESS, are in-frame only. Not every clone is retained; where verified, under half of the shortfall comes from an unresolved V gene, and the cause of the rest is unknown. V and J calls and clone size follow that table, whereas D and trimming were derived from the DNA. Here the sample has tens of thousands of clones; 60% to 70% occur a single time. The top ten constitute approximately 10% of the sample.

In regard to this clone: Its antigen is currently not known. No clone much larger than this one lies a single base away; base qualities are absent.

This receptor chain uses TRBV3-1 (or the pseudogene TRBV3-2) and TRBJ2-1; the D gene is unclear. Sequencing was performed on CD4+ T cells from PBMCs cultured with HCoV-NL63 spike peptides, taken before COVID-19 vaccination. The meaning of the sample's cell subset or site label: HCoV-NL63 spike overlapping peptide pool stimulation. The receptor's source is a human donor who received a COVID-19 vaccine. The nucleotide sequence is given as TGTGCCAGCAGCCAAGATCCGAGTTCACTTAGGGAACAGTTCTTC. Its translation reads: CASSQDPSSLREQFF.